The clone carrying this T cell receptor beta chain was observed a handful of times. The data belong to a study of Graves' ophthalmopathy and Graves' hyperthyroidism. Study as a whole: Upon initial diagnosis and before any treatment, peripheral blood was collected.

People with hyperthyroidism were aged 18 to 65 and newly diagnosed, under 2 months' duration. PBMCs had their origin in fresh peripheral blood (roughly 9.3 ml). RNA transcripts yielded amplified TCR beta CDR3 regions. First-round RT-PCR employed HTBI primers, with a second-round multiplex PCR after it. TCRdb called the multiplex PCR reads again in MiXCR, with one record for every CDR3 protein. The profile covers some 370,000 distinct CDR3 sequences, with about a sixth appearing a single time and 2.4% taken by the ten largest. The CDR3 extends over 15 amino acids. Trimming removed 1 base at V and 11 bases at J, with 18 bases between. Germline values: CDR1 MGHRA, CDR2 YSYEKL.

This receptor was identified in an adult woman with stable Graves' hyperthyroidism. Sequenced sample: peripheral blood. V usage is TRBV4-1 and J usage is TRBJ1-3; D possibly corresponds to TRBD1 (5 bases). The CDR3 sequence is CASSQVGGAQYPIYF. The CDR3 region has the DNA TGCGCCAGCAGCCAAGTAGGAGGGGCCCAGTACCCCATATATTTT.